These T cell receptor beta chains were read from a single sample in a study of CD8 T cells in Susac syndrome. Each CDR3 protein gets one entry after TCRdb re-called the immunoSEQ multiplex PCR reads with MiXCR. There are 120,000 to 150,000 distinct CDR3 sequences in the sample; 85% to 95% occur only once, and around 0.11% lies in the top ten. The sequenced material came from CD4+ T cells from PBMCs. The receptors shown here come from a human donor with multiple sclerosis. Both conserved end residues are part of each CDR3. The D gene is left open where the match is weak. Clone size is not always given. Where it is, it says once, few, many or a class for expanded clones.

D gene: NA; J gene: TRBJ2-5; V gene: TRBV29-1; clone size: NA; CDR3 protein: CSVDGGAQETQYF; CDR3 DNA: TGCAGCGTTGATGGGGGGGCCCAAGAGACCCAGTACTTC
D gene: TRBD1; J gene: TRBJ2-7; V gene: TRBV2; clone size: NA; CDR3 protein: CASIPQGVYEQYF; CDR3 DNA: TGTGCCAGCATTCCGCAGGGGGTCTACGAGCAGTACTTC
D gene: NA; J gene: TRBJ1-2; V gene: TRBV7-9; clone size: once; CDR3 protein: CASSLAVSGTTGYTF; CDR3 DNA: TGTGCCAGCAGCTTAGCAGTGTCAGGGACAACCGGCTACACCTTC
D gene: TRBD2; J gene: TRBJ2-1; V gene: TRBV11-2; clone size: NA; CDR3 protein: CASSPLWTSGYNEQFF; CDR3 DNA: TGTGCCAGCAGCCCCTTATGGACTAGCGGTTACAATGAGCAGTTCTTC
D gene: NA; J gene: TRBJ2-3; V gene: TRBV2; clone size: NA; CDR3 protein: CASSPSRGGDTQYF; CDR3 DNA: TGTGCCAGCAGTCCTAGCAGGGGGGGGGATACGCAGTATTTT
D gene: TRBD2; J gene: TRBJ2-1; V gene: TRBV20-1; clone size: NA; CDR3 protein: CSARGLAGGAYNEQFF; CDR3 DNA: TGCAGTGCTAGGGGACTAGCGGGAGGGGCCTACAATGAGCAGTTCTTC
D gene: TRBD2; J gene: TRBJ2-7; V gene: TRBV5-5; clone size: NA; CDR3 protein: CASSLGLAGANYEQYF; CDR3 DNA: TGTGCCAGCAGCTTGGGGCTAGCGGGAGCGAACTACGAGCAGTACTTC
D gene: NA; J gene: TRBJ2-5; V gene: TRBV7-2; clone size: NA; CDR3 protein: CASSSITLETQYF; CDR3 DNA: TGTGCCAGCAGCTCTATCACACTAGAGACCCAGTACTTC
D gene: NA; J gene: TRBJ2-1; V gene: TRBV20-1; clone size: NA; CDR3 protein: CSARAGTDPNEQFF; CDR3 DNA: TGCAGTGCTAGAGCCGGGACTGACCCCAATGAGCAGTTCTTC
D gene: TRBD2; J gene: TRBJ2-1; V gene: TRBV18; clone size: NA; CDR3 protein: CASSRAGDNEQFF; CDR3 DNA: TGTGCCAGCTCTCGAGCGGGAGACAATGAGCAGTTCTTC
D gene: TRBD1; J gene: TRBJ1-1; V gene: TRBV30; clone size: NA; CDR3 protein: CAGSRDRGSEAFF; CDR3 DNA: TGTGCCGGTTCCCGGGACAGGGGCTCTGAAGCTTTCTTT
D gene: TRBD2; J gene: TRBJ2-5; V gene: TRBV3-1; clone size: NA; CDR3 protein: CASSQDASGGQTQYF; CDR3 DNA: TGTGCCAGCAGCCAAGACGCTAGCGGGGGCCAGACCCAGTACTTC
D gene: TRBD1; J gene: TRBJ2-7; V gene: TRBV9; clone size: NA; CDR3 protein: CASSAHQGTGGREQYF; CDR3 DNA: TGTGCCAGCAGCGCACATCAGGGGACAGGGGGCCGCGAGCAGTACTTC
D gene: NA; J gene: TRBJ1-2; V gene: TRBV30; clone size: NA; CDR3 protein: CAWSVSRGGYTF; CDR3 DNA: TGTGCCTGGAGTGTTAGCAGGGGTGGCTACACCTTC
D gene: TRBD2; J gene: TRBJ2-1; V gene: TRBV5-1; clone size: NA; CDR3 protein: CASFSGRGNEQFF; CDR3 DNA: TGCGCCAGCTTTAGCGGGAGGGGCAATGAGCAGTTCTTC
D gene: NA; J gene: TRBJ2-1; V gene: TRBV2; clone size: NA; CDR3 protein: CASSEALGSGDEQFF; CDR3 DNA: TGTGCCAGCAGTGAAGCGCTTGGTTCTGGGGACGAGCAGTTCTTC
D gene: NA; J gene: TRBJ2-1; V gene: TRBV5-8; clone size: NA; CDR3 protein: CASSWQEWGNEQFF; CDR3 DNA: TGTGCCAGCAGCTGGCAGGAATGGGGCAATGAGCAGTTCTTC
D gene: TRBD1; J gene: TRBJ2-7; V gene: TRBV27; clone size: NA; CDR3 protein: CASSLRRTGNVPYEQYF; CDR3 DNA: TGTGCCAGCAGTTTACGGCGGACAGGGAATGTCCCCTACGAGCAGTACTTC
D gene: TRBD1; J gene: TRBJ1-1; V gene: TRBV7-3; clone size: NA; CDR3 protein: CASSQGGGFTEAFF; CDR3 DNA: TGTGCCAGCAGCCAGGGGGGAGGGTTCACTGAAGCTTTCTTT
D gene: NA; J gene: TRBJ2-3; V gene: TRBV12-5; clone size: NA; CDR3 protein: CASGSQGADTQYF; CDR3 DNA: TGTGCTAGTGGTTCCCAGGGCGCAGATACGCAGTATTTT
D gene: NA; J gene: TRBJ2-5; V gene: TRBV12-3/TRBV12-4; clone size: NA; CDR3 protein: CASSLKTQYF; CDR3 DNA: TGTGCCAGCAGTTTAAAGACCCAGTACTTC
D gene: NA; J gene: TRBJ1-1; V gene: TRBV29-1; clone size: NA; CDR3 protein: CSVGSRVNTEAFF; CDR3 DNA: TGCAGCGTTGGGTCCAGGGTGAACACTGAAGCTTTCTTT
D gene: NA; J gene: TRBJ2-7; V gene: TRBV15; clone size: NA; CDR3 protein: CATSRDQGSYEQYF; CDR3 DNA: TGTGCCACCAGCAGAGATCAGGGCTCCTACGAGCAGTACTTC
D gene: NA; J gene: TRBJ1-2; V gene: TRBV6-5; clone size: once; CDR3 protein: CASSPRRVNYGYTF; CDR3 DNA: TGTGCCAGCAGCCCCCGCAGGGTGAACTATGGCTACACCTTC
D gene: NA; J gene: TRBJ2-1; V gene: TRBV4-1; clone size: NA; CDR3 protein: CASSQRNEQFF; CDR3 DNA: TGCGCCAGCAGCCAACGGAATGAGCAGTTCTTC
D gene: NA; J gene: TRBJ1-2; V gene: TRBV29-1; clone size: NA; CDR3 protein: CSGRAEGFAGYTF; CDR3 DNA: TGCAGCGGTCGGGCGGAAGGATTCGCTGGCTACACCTTC
D gene: NA; J gene: TRBJ1-1; V gene: TRBV20-1; clone size: NA; CDR3 protein: CSARGAGLGTEAFF; CDR3 DNA: TGCAGTGCTAGAGGGGCGGGGCTGGGCACTGAAGCTTTCTTT
D gene: NA; J gene: TRBJ2-7; V gene: TRBV25-1; clone size: NA; CDR3 protein: CASSRDPPDGEQYF; CDR3 DNA: TGTGCCAGCAGCCGGGACCCCCCGGACGGCGAGCAGTACTTC
D gene: TRBD2; J gene: TRBJ2-7; V gene: TRBV18; clone size: NA; CDR3 protein: CASSPTGGNEYEQYF; CDR3 DNA: TGTGCCAGCTCACCAACGGGAGGGAATGAGTACGAGCAGTACTTC
D gene: NA; J gene: TRBJ1-1; V gene: TRBV29-1; clone size: NA; CDR3 protein: CSVEPRQFGEAFF; CDR3 DNA: TGCAGCGTTGAACCCAGGCAGTTCGGTGAAGCTTTCTTT